The T cell receptor (beta chain) described here comes from a study of shared clonotypes between healthy human individuals. Study context: Contributing individuals were two females and a few males aged 18 to 49.

This clone occurred once. Its antigen is undetermined. The CDR3 sequence is 11 residues long. The germline CDR1 and CDR2 sequences are MNHEY and SMNVEV (reference sequence). Trimming took 7 bases from V and 2 from J, leaving 6 bases between them. It was CD45RO-negative cells, positively selected for CCR7, that made up naive CD8 cells, with terminally differentiated effector memory CD45RA+ cells excluded. The study enrolled healthy HIV-negative adults without recent acute infections or vaccinations as donors. The protocol was immunoSEQ multiplex PCR, while the TCRdb copy is restricted to in-frame clones and leaves out a portion. In the table there are millions of clones, roughly 91% of which are singletons. Study-wide results and caveats: Investigators collected only blood, and repertoires in tissues likely differ. For naive CD4 cells, around 5% of clonotypes were shared across a handful of donors.

V is TRBV27 and J is TRBJ2-7, with TRBD1 as a possible D gene (6 bases). The sequence was obtained from a man between 18 and 29 years old in good health. Some clones in this sample may be carry-over from other donors' samples. Input material: naive CD8+ T cells from PBMCs. This chain's CDR3 is CASKGAYEQYF. DNA of the CDR3: TGTGCCAGCAAGGGGGCCTACGAGCAGTACTTC.